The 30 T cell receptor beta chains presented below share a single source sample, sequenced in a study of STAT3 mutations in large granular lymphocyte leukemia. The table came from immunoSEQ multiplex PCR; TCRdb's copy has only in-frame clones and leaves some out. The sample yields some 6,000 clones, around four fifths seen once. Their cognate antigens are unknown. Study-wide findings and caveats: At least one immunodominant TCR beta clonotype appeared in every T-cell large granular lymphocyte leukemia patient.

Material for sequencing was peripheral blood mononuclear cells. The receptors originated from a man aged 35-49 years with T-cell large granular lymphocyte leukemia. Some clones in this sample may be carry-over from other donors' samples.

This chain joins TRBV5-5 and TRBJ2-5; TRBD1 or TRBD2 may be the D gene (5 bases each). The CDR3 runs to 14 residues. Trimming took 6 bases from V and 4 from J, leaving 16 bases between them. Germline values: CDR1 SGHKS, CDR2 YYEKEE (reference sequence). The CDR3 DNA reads TGTGCCAGCATCCCGACGATGGGACGAGAGACCCAGTACTTC. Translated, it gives CASIPTMGRETQYF.

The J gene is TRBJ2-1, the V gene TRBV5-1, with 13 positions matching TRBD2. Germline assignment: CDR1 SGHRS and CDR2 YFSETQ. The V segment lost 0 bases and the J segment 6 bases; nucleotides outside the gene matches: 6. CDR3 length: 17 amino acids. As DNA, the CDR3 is TGCGCCAGCAGCTTGGAACTAGCGGGAGGGCAGGTCAATGAGCAGTTCTTC. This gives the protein CASSLELAGGQVNEQFF.

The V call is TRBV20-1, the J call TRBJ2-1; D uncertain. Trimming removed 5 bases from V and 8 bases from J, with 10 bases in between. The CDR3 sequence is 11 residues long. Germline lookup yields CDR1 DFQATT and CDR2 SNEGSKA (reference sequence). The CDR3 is CSAFGLYEQFF. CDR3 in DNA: TGCAGTGCTTTTGGGCTTTATGAGCAGTTCTTC.

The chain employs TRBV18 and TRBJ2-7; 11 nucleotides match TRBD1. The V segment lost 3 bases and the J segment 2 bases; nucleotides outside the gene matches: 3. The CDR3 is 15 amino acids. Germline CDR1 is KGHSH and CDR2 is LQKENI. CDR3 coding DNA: TGTGCCAGCTCACCGTCGGGACAGGGGGCCTACGAGCAGTACTTC. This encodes CASSPSGQGAYEQYF.

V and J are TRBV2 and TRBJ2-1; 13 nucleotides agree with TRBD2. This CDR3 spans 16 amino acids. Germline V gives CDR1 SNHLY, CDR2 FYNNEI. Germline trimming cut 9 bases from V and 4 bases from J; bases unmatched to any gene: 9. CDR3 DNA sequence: TGTGCCAGAAACCCACCGGGACTAGCGGGGTACAATGAGCAGTTCTTC. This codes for CARNPPGLAGYNEQFF.

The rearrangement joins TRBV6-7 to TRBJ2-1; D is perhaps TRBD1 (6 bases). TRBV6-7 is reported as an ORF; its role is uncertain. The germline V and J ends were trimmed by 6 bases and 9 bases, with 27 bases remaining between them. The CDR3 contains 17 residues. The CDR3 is CASSGPGTRADSCEQFF. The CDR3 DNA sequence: TGTGCCAGCAGCGGACCGGGGACAAGGGCCGATAGTTGTGAGCAGTTCTTC.

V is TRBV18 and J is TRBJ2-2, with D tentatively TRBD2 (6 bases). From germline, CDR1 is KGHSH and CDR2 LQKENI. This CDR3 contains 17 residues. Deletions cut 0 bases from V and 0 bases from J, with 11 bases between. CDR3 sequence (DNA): TGTGCCAGCTCACCACCAGCCGGGACTTCGAACACCGGGGAGCTGTTTTTT. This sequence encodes CASSPPAGTSNTGELFF.

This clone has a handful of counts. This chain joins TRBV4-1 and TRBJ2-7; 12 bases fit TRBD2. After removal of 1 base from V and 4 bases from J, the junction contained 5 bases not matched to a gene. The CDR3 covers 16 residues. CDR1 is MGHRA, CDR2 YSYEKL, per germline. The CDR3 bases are TGCGCCAGCAGCCAAGGACTAGCGGGAGCACAGTACGAGCAGTACTTC. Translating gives CASSQGLAGAQYEQYF.

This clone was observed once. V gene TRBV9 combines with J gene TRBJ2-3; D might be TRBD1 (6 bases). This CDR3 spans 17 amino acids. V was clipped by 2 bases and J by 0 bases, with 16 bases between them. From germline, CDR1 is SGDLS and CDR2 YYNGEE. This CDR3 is CASSVYSTGTSTDTQYF. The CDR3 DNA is TGTGCCAGCAGCGTTTACTCGACGGGGACAAGCACAGATACGCAGTATTTT.

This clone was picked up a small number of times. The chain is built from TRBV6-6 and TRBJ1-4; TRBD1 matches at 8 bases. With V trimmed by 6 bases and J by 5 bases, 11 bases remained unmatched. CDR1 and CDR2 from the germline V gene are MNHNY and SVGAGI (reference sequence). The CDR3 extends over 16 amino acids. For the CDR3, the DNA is TGTGCCAGCAGACAGAGAGCCGGGACAGGCAATGAAAAACTGTTTTTT. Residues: CASRQRAGTGNEKLFF.

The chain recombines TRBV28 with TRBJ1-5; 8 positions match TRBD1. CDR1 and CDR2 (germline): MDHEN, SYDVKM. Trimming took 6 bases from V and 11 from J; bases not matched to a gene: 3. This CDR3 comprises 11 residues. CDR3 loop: CASRRQGSQHF. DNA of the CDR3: TGTGCCAGCAGACGACAGGGGTCCCAGCATTTT.

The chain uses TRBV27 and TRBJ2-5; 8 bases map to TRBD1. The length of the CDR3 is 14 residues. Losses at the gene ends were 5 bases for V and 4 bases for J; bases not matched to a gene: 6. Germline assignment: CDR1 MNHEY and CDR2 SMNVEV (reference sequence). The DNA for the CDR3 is TGTGCCAGCAGTCGAGACAGGGGCGTAGAGACCCAGTACTTC. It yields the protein CASSRDRGVETQYF.

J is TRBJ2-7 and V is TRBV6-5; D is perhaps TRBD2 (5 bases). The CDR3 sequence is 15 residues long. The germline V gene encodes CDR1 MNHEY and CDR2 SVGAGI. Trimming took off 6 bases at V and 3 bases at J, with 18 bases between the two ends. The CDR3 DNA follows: TGTGCCAGCAGACCAGTCCAGTCAGCGGTCTACGAGCAGTACTTC. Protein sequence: CASRPVQSAVYEQYF.

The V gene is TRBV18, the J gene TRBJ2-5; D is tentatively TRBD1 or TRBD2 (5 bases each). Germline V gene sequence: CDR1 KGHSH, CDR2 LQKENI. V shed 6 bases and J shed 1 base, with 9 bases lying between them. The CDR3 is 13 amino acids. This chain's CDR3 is CASSGDPQETQYF. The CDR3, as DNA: TGTGCCAGCTCGGGGGACCCCCAAGAGACCCAGTACTTC.

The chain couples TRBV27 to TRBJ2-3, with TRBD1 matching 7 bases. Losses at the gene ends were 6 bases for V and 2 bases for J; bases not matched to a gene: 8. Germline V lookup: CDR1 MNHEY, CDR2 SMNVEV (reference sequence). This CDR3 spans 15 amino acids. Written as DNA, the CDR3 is TGTGCCAGCAGCATCGACAGGGACACCACAGATACGCAGTATTTT. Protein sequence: CASSIDRDTTDTQYF.

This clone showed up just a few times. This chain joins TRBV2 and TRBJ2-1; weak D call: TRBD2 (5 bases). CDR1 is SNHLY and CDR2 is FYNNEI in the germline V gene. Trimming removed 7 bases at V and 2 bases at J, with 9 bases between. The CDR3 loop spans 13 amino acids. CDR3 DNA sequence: TGTGCCAGCATCGGGGTTCCCTACAATGAGCAGTTCTTC. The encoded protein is CASIGVPYNEQFF.

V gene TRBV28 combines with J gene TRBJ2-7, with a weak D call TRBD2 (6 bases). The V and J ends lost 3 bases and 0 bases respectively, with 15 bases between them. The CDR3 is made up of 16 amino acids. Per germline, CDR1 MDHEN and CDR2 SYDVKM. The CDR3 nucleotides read TGTGCCAGCAGTTTTACTCTAGCGTCCCTCTCCTACGAGCAGTACTTC. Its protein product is CASSFTLASLSYEQYF.

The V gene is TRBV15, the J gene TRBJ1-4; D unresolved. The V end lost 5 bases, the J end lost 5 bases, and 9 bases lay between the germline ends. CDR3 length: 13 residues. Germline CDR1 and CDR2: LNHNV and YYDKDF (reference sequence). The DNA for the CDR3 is TGTGCCACCAGCTTCGGGAAAAATGAAAAACTGTTTTTT. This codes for CATSFGKNEKLFF.

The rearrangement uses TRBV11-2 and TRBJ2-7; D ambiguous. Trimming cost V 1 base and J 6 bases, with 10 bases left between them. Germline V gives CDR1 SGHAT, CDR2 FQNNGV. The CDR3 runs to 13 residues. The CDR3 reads CASSLATYVEQYF. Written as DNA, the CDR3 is TGTGCCAGCAGCTTAGCAACCTATGTCGAGCAGTACTTC. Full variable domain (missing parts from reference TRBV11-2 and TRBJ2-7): EAGVAQSPRYKIIEKRQSVAFWCNPISGHATLYWYQQILGQGPKLLIQFQNNGVVDDSQLPKDRFSAERLKGVDSTLKIQPAKLEDSAVYLCASSLATYVEQYFGPGTRLTVT.

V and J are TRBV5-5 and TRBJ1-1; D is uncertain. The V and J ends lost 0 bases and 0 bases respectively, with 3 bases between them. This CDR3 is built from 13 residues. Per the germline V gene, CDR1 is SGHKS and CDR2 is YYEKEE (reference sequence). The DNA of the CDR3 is TGTGCCAGCAGCTTGGACTTGAACACTGAAGCTTTCTTT. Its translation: CASSLDLNTEAFF.

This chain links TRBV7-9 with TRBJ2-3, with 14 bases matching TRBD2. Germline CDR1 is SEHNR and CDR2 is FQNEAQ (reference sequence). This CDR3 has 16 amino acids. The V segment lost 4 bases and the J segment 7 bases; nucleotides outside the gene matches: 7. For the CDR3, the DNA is TGTGCCAGCAGCTCGACTAGCGGGAGGGCACAGTATACGCAGTATTTT. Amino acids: CASSSTSGRAQYTQYF.

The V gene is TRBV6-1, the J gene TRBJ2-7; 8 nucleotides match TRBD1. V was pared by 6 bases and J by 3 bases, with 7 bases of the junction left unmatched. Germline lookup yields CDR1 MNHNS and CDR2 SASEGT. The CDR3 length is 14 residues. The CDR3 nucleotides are TGTGCCAGCAGCCGTATTACAGGGGGCTACGAGCAGTACTTC. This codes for CASSRITGGYEQYF.

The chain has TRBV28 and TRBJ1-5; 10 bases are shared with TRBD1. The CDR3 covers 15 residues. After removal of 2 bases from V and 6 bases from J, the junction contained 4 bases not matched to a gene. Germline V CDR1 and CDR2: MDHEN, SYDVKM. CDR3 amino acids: CASSLDRGQAQPQHF. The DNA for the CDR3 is TGTGCCAGCAGTTTAGACAGGGGGCAGGCTCAGCCCCAGCATTTT.

The CDR3 protein is CASSPRTASYEQYF. CDR3 DNA sequence: TGCGCCAGCAGCCCAAGGACAGCCTCCTACGAGCAGTACTTC. The chain recombines TRBV4-1 with TRBJ2-7; possibly TRBD1 for D (6 bases). The V end was cut by 4 bases, the J end by 0 bases, with 10 bases between. The germline V gene has CDR1 MGHRA and CDR2 YSYEKL. The CDR3 has 14 residues.

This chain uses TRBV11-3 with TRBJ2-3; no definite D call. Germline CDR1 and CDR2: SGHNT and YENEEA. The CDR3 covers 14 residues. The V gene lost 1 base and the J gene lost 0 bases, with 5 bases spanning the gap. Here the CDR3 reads CASSLGRSTDTQYF. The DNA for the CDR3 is TGTGCCAGCAGCTTAGGACGCAGCACAGATACGCAGTATTTT.

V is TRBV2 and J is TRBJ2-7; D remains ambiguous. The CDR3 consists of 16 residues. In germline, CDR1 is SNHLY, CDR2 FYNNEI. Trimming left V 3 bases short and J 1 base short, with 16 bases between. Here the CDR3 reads CASSDYGLVASYEQYF. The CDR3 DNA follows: TGTGCCAGCAGTGATTACGGCCTTGTGGCGTCCTACGAGCAGTACTTC.

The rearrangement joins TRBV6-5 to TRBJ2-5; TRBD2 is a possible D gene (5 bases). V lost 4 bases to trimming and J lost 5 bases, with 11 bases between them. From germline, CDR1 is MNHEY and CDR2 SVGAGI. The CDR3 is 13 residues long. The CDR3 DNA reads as TGTGCCAGCAGTTCCCACACTAGGGAGACCCAGTACTTC. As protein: CASSSHTRETQYF.

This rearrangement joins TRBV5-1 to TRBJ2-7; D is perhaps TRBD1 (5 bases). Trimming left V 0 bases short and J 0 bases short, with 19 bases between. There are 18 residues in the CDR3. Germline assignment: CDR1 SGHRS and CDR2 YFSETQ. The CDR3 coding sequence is TGCGCCAGCAGCTTGGCAAGGCAGGGAAGGTGGTACTCCTACGAGCAGTACTTC. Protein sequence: CASSLARQGRWYSYEQYF.

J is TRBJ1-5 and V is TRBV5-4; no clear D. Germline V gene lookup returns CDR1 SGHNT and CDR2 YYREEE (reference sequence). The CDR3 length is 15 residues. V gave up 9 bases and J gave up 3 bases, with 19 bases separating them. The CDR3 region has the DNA TGTGCCACGGCCGCAGACGGTGGGATCAATCAGCCCCAGCATTTT. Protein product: CATAADGGINQPQHF.

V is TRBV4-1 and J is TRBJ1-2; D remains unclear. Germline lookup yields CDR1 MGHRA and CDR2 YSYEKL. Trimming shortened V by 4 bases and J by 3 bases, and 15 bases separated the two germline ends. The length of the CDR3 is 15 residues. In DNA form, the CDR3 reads TGCGCCAGCAGCCGCCCCCTGACGGAAGACTATGGCTACACCTTC. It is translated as CASSRPLTEDYGYTF.